A selection of T cell receptor beta chains follows, all from one sample in a study of technical replicates of blood from a few donors. TCRdb's copy holds only in-frame clones and misses some; the assay was immunoSEQ multiplex PCR. The table records 60,000 to 85,000 clones, around 94% of them present only once. Sequenced material: T cells isolated from PBMCs. The receptors were sampled from a human donor in good health. The CDR3 runs from the conserved cysteine through the conserved F or W. The D gene is left open where the match is weak. Not all rows give a size; the values are once, few, many and, for expanded clones, a class.

J: TRBJ2-7; size: .; D: .; V: TRBV28; DNA: TGTGCCAGCAGTTTACCTAGCAGGTCGCACGAGCAGTACTTC; CDR3: CASSLPSRSHEQYF
J: TRBJ2-7; size: .; D: .; V: TRBV6-9; DNA: TGTGCCAGCAGTTATGTCCCGCTAGAGTCCTACGAGCAGTACTTC; CDR3: CASSYVPLESYEQYF
J: TRBJ2-1; size: .; D: TRBD2; V: TRBV12-5; DNA: TGTGCTAGTGGTTTCGGACTAGCGGTGGGTGAGCAGTTCTTC; CDR3: CASGFGLAVGEQFF
J: TRBJ2-1; size: .; D: TRBD2; V: TRBV6-5; DNA: TGTGCCAGCAGCCTAGCGGGAGGATTAGGTGAGCAGTTCTTC; CDR3: CASSLAGGLGEQFF
J: TRBJ1-1; size: few; D: .; V: TRBV6-5; DNA: TGTGCCAGCAGTTCTACCGTATTGAACACTGAAGCTTTCTTT; CDR3: CASSSTVLNTEAFF
J: TRBJ1-2; size: .; D: .; V: TRBV1; DNA: TGCACCAGCAGCTATTCGTCAGACAGGGGGGGGGACTATGGCTACACCTTC; CDR3: CTSSYSSDRGGDYGYTF
J: TRBJ2-5; size: .; D: .; V: TRBV7-9; DNA: TGTGCCAGCATTCTCACCTCCAGGCAAGAGACCCAGTACTTC; CDR3: CASILTSRQETQYF
J: TRBJ2-1; size: .; D: .; V: TRBV9; DNA: TGTGCCAGCAGCGTAGATCTAGCAAGGAACAATGAGCAGTTCTTC; CDR3: CASSVDLARNNEQFF
J: TRBJ1-1; size: once; D: TRBD1; V: TRBV2; DNA: TGTGCCGGACAGGGATACACTGAAGCTTTCTTT; CDR3: CAGQGYTEAFF
J: TRBJ1-2; size: .; D: TRBD1; V: TRBV11-2; DNA: TGTGCCAGCGGTACAGGGGGCGGCTACACCTTC; CDR3: CASGTGGGYTF
J: TRBJ1-1; size: few; D: .; V: TRBV30; DNA: TGTGCCTGGATGCTGGGGAGGACTGAAGCTTTCTTT; CDR3: CAWMLGRTEAFF
J: TRBJ2-7; size: .; D: TRBD1; V: TRBV19; DNA: TGTGCCAGTAGTATAGGACAGGGCTCCTACGAGCAGTACTTC; CDR3: CASSIGQGSYEQYF
J: TRBJ2-2; size: once; D: .; V: TRBV11-2; DNA: TGTGCCAGCAGCTCAATCCGGGTCTCCACCGGGGAGCTGTTTTTT; CDR3: CASSSIRVSTGELFF
J: TRBJ2-5; size: .; D: .; V: TRBV5-1; DNA: TGCGCCAGCAGCTGGAAACGGGAGTCACTGGAGACCCAGTACTTC; CDR3: CASSWKRESLETQYF
J: TRBJ2-7; size: .; D: .; V: TRBV6-1; DNA: TGTGCCAGCAGTGAGCCAGCGCGGCAGTACTTC; CDR3: CASSEPARQYF
J: TRBJ2-3; size: .; D: TRBD2; V: TRBV19; DNA: TGTGCCAGTAGTCGGGGGACTAGCGGGAGGGCCCGCTCAGATACGCAGTATTTT; CDR3: CASSRGTSGRARSDTQYF
J: TRBJ2-7; size: .; D: TRBD1; V: TRBV29-1; DNA: TGCAGCGTTGCGGGGACAGTTCCCTACGAGCAGTACTTC; CDR3: CSVAGTVPYEQYF
J: TRBJ2-2; size: .; D: .; V: TRBV5-6; DNA: TGTGCCAGCAGTCTACGGACGGGATTAACCACCGGGGAGCTGTTTTTT; CDR3: CASSLRTGLTTGELFF
J: TRBJ1-5; size: .; D: .; V: TRBV7-2; DNA: TGTGCCAGCAGCTTAGCCTATACAGGGTTCAATCAGCCCCAGCATTTT; CDR3: CASSLAYTGFNQPQHF
J: TRBJ1-2; size: .; D: .; V: TRBV4-1; DNA: TGCGCCAGCAGCCAAGATCTATCCATTCCAACTGGCTACACCTTC; CDR3: CASSQDLSIPTGYTF
J: TRBJ2-3; size: .; D: .; V: TRBV2; DNA: TGTGCCAGCAGCCTAGGGAGAGCAGATACGCAGTATTTT; CDR3: CASSLGRADTQYF
J: TRBJ2-6; size: .; D: .; V: TRBV27; DNA: TGTGCCAGCAAAGGGAGCTCTGGGGCCAACGTCCTGACTTTC; CDR3: CASKGSSGANVLTF
J: TRBJ2-1; size: .; D: TRBD2; V: TRBV7-9; DNA: TGTGCCAGCAGTCCTCCCACCGGGGGGGCCTACAATGAGCAGTTCTTC; CDR3: CASSPPTGGAYNEQFF
J: TRBJ1-1; size: .; D: .; V: TRBV9; DNA: TGTGCCAGCAGCGATGAAGACAGGATGAACACTGAAGCTTTCTTT; CDR3: CASSDEDRMNTEAFF
J: TRBJ2-2; size: .; D: .; V: TRBV9; DNA: TGTGCCAGCAGCTCCCGGGATTGGGGGGAGCTGTTTTTT; CDR3: CASSSRDWGELFF
J: TRBJ2-5; size: .; D: .; V: TRBV5-1; DNA: TGCGCCAGCAGCTTCAGCGGTGGGGAGACCCAGTACTTC; CDR3: CASSFSGGETQYF
J: TRBJ2-5; size: .; D: .; V: TRBV19; DNA: TGTGCCAGTAGTGAGGGAAAGGAGACCCAGTACTTC; CDR3: CASSEGKETQYF
J: TRBJ2-3; size: .; D: TRBD2; V: TRBV4-3; DNA: TGCGCCAGCAGCCAAGATTTAGCGGGAGGGCCAGATACGCAGTATTTT; CDR3: CASSQDLAGGPDTQYF
J: TRBJ2-2; size: .; D: .; V: TRBV7-3; DNA: TGTGCCAGCAGCTGGGACCTCCGGGGAGGCGGGGAGCTGTTTTTT; CDR3: CASSWDLRGGGELFF
J: TRBJ2-7; size: .; D: .; V: TRBV27; DNA: TGTGCCAGCAGTTTGGTGGGGAGGGGGTACGAGCAGTACTTC; CDR3: CASSLVGRGYEQYF
J: TRBJ1-1; size: .; D: .; V: TRBV5-6; DNA: TGTGCCAGCAGCTCCCTTATAACAGTGAACACTGAAGCTTTCTTT; CDR3: CASSSLITVNTEAFF
J: TRBJ1-2; size: .; D: .; V: TRBV11-2; DNA: TGTGCCAGCAGCTCCTTGGACATTTATGGCTACACCTTC; CDR3: CASSSLDIYGYTF
J: TRBJ1-1; size: .; D: .; V: TRBV18; DNA: TGTGCCAGCTCGACAGTCGAGCAGAGAACTGAAGCTTTCTTT; CDR3: CASSTVEQRTEAFF
J: TRBJ2-3; size: once; D: TRBD1; V: TRBV5-4; DNA: TGTGCCAGCAGCCGAGACAGGGATGATACGCAGTATTTT; CDR3: CASSRDRDDTQYF
J: TRBJ2-6; size: once; D: .; V: TRBV9; DNA: TGTGCCAGCAGCCCCAACAGGGCCTCCGGGGCCAACGTCCTGACTTTC; CDR3: CASSPNRASGANVLTF
J: TRBJ1-3; size: .; D: .; V: TRBV2; DNA: TGTGCCAGCAGTGAAGCAGTGGGACACGCCATAGGAAACACCATATATTTT; CDR3: CASSEAVGHAIGNTIYF
J: TRBJ2-4; size: .; D: TRBD1; V: TRBV5-1; DNA: TGCGCCAGCAGCTCCGGGACAGGGAACATTCAGTACTTC; CDR3: CASSSGTGNIQYF
J: TRBJ2-7; size: .; D: TRBD2; V: TRBV9; DNA: TGTGCCAGCAGCGGGGGACTAGCTCACGAGCAGTACTTC; CDR3: CASSGGLAHEQYF
J: TRBJ2-7; size: .; D: TRBD2; V: TRBV29-1; DNA: TGCAGCGTTGAGGGGTCTAGCGGGAGCTCCTACGAGCAGTACTTC; CDR3: CSVEGSSGSSYEQYF
J: TRBJ2-7; size: .; D: .; V: TRBV18; DNA: TGTGCCAGCTTCGGAGGGACGGAGACCTACGAGCAGTACTTC; CDR3: CASFGGTETYEQYF